The rows below give T cell receptor beta chains drawn from one sample of a study of T cell responses to AZD1222 COVID-19 vaccine. TCRdb's copy holds only in-frame clones and misses some; the assay was immunoSEQ multiplex PCR. The repertoire holds over 100,000 clones, with approximately 90% as singletons. The specimen comprised peripheral blood, sampled on day 0 of AZD1222 vaccination. These receptors were obtained from an adult in good health. CDR3s include the opening cysteine and the closing phenylalanine or tryptophan. Each record gives: CDR3 length, V gene, CDR3 protein.

CDR3 length: 14
V gene: TRBV5-1
CDR3 protein: CASSRDRGAYEQYF

CDR3 length: 15
V gene: TRBV5-1
CDR3 protein: CASSFGTALGQPQHF

CDR3 length: 14
V gene: TRBV7-8
CDR3 protein: CASSLAGTSYEQYF

CDR3 length: 14
V gene: TRBV19
CDR3 protein: CASSIGGRDYGYTF

CDR3 length: 13
V gene: TRBV6-5
CDR3 protein: CASSDRFGNTIYF

CDR3 length: 17
V gene: TRBV24-1
CDR3 protein: CATSDFRLRDRADEQFF

CDR3 length: 14
V gene: TRBV7-2
CDR3 protein: CASRGEEISYEQYF

CDR3 length: 14
V gene: TRBV27
CDR3 protein: CASSLSGVGTEAFF

CDR3 length: 11
V gene: TRBV25-1
CDR3 protein: CATTTGKGYTF

CDR3 length: 15
V gene: TRBV6-4
CDR3 protein: CASSPKSGGGYEQYF

CDR3 length: 14
V gene: TRBV5-4
CDR3 protein: CASSHPGSTDTQYF

CDR3 length: 14
V gene: TRBV5-1
CDR3 protein: CASSPSEGRSGYTF

CDR3 length: 13
V gene: TRBV6-2/TRBV6-3
CDR3 protein: CASSPRVIYGYTF

CDR3 length: 13
V gene: TRBV7-6
CDR3 protein: CASSGDTTYEQYF

CDR3 length: 14
V gene: TRBV19
CDR3 protein: CASRGGNSYNEQFF

CDR3 length: 16
V gene: TRBV6-4
CDR3 protein: CASSDSKGVGGNEQFF

CDR3 length: 14
V gene: TRBV5-1
CDR3 protein: CASSLGQGDDEQYF

CDR3 length: 16
V gene: TRBV5-4
CDR3 protein: CASSAPGVQAGNTIYF

CDR3 length: 22
V gene: TRBV21-1
CDR3 protein: CASSKVNTLQRIVPTGSYEQYF

CDR3 length: 15
V gene: TRBV11-1
CDR3 protein: CASSPGQAINYGYTF

CDR3 length: 14
V gene: TRBV3-1/TRBV3-2
CDR3 protein: CASRLAGGRGPPFF

CDR3 length: 15
V gene: TRBV5-6
CDR3 protein: CASSLPGTGNSPLHF

CDR3 length: 15
V gene: TRBV5-4
CDR3 protein: CASSLGGTSGNTIYF